These 32 T cell receptor beta chains came from one sample sequenced in a study of cytomegalovirus exposure and HLA in healthy donors. PCR used 60 Vbeta primers and 13 Jbeta primers. Assay used: immunoSEQ multiplex PCR; TCRdb lists only in-frame clones, some missing. The sample records approximately 120,000 clones, 85% being singletons. Sequencing was performed on PBMCs. All receptors derive from a woman aged 25 to 39 in good health and CMV-seropositive.

V usage is TRBV7-6 and J usage is TRBJ2-3; the match to TRBD1 covers 8 bases. The ends lost 1 base at V and 3 bases at J; junction bases unmatched: 12. The germline CDR1 and CDR2 sequences are SGHVS and FNYEAQ. The CDR3 contains 18 residues. This CDR3 is CASSLGPHGQGSTDTQYF. In DNA form, the CDR3 reads TGTGCCAGCAGCTTAGGACCCCATGGACAGGGAAGTACAGATACGCAGTATTTT.

This chain connects TRBV5-1 to TRBJ2-2; D is perhaps TRBD2 (7 bases). Germline V lookup: CDR1 SGHRS, CDR2 YFSETQ. The CDR3 covers 16 residues. The V end was cut by 2 bases, the J end by 7 bases, with 18 bases between. DNA for the CDR3: TGCGCCAGCAGCTTACAAGGGGGGGCAACGGTCGGGGAGCTGTTTTTT. This encodes CASSLQGGATVGELFF.

The V and J genes are TRBV19 and TRBJ1-6, with D tentatively TRBD1 (5 bases). The CDR3 is 13 amino acids. Germline V gene lookup returns CDR1 LNHDA and CDR2 SQIVND (reference sequence). V was shortened by 7 bases and J by 6 bases, with 10 bases between the two germline ends. The DNA for the CDR3 is TGTGCCAGTACCATGGGGGGTAATTCACCCCTCCACTTT. This encodes CASTMGGNSPLHF.

In this sample, this clone turned up a few times. The rearrangement links TRBV6-1 to TRBJ2-3, with a tentative D call TRBD1 (6 bases). Per the germline V gene, CDR1 is MNHNS and CDR2 is SASEGT. The V end lost 2 bases, the J end lost 2 bases, and 11 bases lay between the germline ends. CDR3 length: 15 residues. DNA of the CDR3: TGTGCCAGCAGTGAATGGACAGCCTACACAGATACGCAGTATTTT. Amino acid sequence: CASSEWTAYTDTQYF.

The CDR3 nucleotides read TGTGCCAGCAGCGCCCGACAGGGGGCATGGACTGAAGCTTTCTTT. Residues: CASSARQGAWTEAFF. The V and J genes are TRBV9 and TRBJ1-1; 10 positions agree with TRBD1. V trimming: 3 bases; J trimming: 5 bases; junction bases outside the gene matches: 7. The CDR3 loop spans 15 amino acids. Germline CDR1 is SGDLS and CDR2 is YYNGEE.

This clone was observed once. The gene calls are TRBV2 and TRBJ2-2, with D perhaps matching TRBD2 (7 bases). The ends were cut back, 4 bases at V and 5 bases at J, with 14 bases in the middle. Germline V gene data show CDR1 as SNHLY and CDR2 as FYNNEI. This CDR3 region has 15 residues. DNA of the CDR3: TGTGCCAGCAGTGGGTTGCGGGGGCGGACCGGGGAGCTGTTTTTT. This gives the protein CASSGLRGRTGELFF.

The rearrangement uses TRBV28 and TRBJ1-1, with D possibly being TRBD1 (5 bases). This CDR3 is built from 13 residues. Trimming pared 6 bases from V and 7 bases from J, leaving 15 bases between. Germline lookup yields CDR1 MDHEN and CDR2 SYDVKM. The CDR3 sequence: CASRVGAGVEAFF. In DNA, the CDR3 is TGTGCCAGCAGGGTCGGGGCGGGGGTTGAAGCTTTCTTT.

The chain links TRBV11-2 to TRBJ2-1; 8 positions match TRBD2. Germline-derived CDR1 and CDR2 are SGHAT and FQNNGV. J was trimmed by 3 bases and V by 1 base; bases with no gene match: 2. This CDR3 is built from 15 residues. Here the CDR3 reads CASSLVAGNYNEQFF. As DNA, the CDR3 is TGTGCCAGCAGCTTAGTAGCGGGGAACTACAATGAGCAGTTCTTC.

This clone occurred once. This chain links TRBV29-1 with TRBJ2-1, with TRBD1 matching over 8 bases. CDR3 length: 13 residues. Trimming cost V 8 bases and J 7 bases; bases outside gene matches: 10. Germline V gives CDR1 SQVTM, CDR2 ANQGSEA. In nucleotides, the CDR3 is TGCAGCTGCTCCCGACAGGGGCAAAATGAGCAGTTCTTC. Protein product: CSCSRQGQNEQFF.

The J gene is TRBJ2-1, the V gene TRBV5-1; 7 bases agree with TRBD2. With V trimmed by 3 bases and J by 1 base, 4 bases remained unmatched. The CDR3 has 15 amino acids. Germline-derived CDR1 and CDR2 are SGHRS and YFSETQ. The CDR3: CASSSGLVSYNEQFF. The CDR3 bases are TGCGCCAGCAGCTCCGGACTAGTTTCCTACAATGAGCAGTTCTTC.

The chain uses TRBV25-1 and TRBJ2-5; a weak D match, TRBD2 (5 bases). The better agreement between TRBJ2-7 and the DNA end casts doubt on the J call. The germline V gene has CDR1 MGHDK and CDR2 SYGVNS. CDR3 length: 13 residues. CDR3 sequence: CASTPWGANEQYF. The CDR3 nucleotides are TGTGCCAGCACCCCCTGGGGAGCGAACGAGCAGTACTTC.

This clone occurred a few times. The gene calls are TRBV30 and TRBJ2-1; the D gene is possibly TRBD2 (5 bases). In germline, CDR1 is GTSNPN, CDR2 SVGIG (reference sequence). V was shortened by 0 bases and J by 2 bases, with 8 bases between the two germline ends. This CDR3 comprises 14 residues. Here the CDR3 DNA reads TGTGCCTGGAGTGTGGGGAGACCCTACAATGAGCAGTTCTTC. It encodes CAWSVGRPYNEQFF.

The CDR3 reads CASKKVGGSNQPQHF. In DNA form, the CDR3 reads TGTGCCAGTAAAAAGGTGGGGGGTAGCAATCAGCCCCAGCATTTT. The rearrangement uses TRBV19 and TRBJ1-5, with a tentative D call TRBD1 (5 bases). The CDR3 runs 15 residues. CDR1 LNHDA and CDR2 SQIVND come from the germline V gene (reference sequence). V shed 7 bases and J shed 0 bases, with 13 bases lying between them.

This sequence joins TRBV5-1 and TRBJ2-7; TRBD1 matches at 10 bases. Germline lookup yields CDR1 SGHRS and CDR2 YFSETQ. The CDR3 has 15 amino acids. V gave up 2 bases and J gave up 1 base; unmatched junction bases: 3. The CDR3 sequence: CASSLRDRGSYEQYF. In DNA, the CDR3 is TGCGCCAGCAGCTTACGGGACAGGGGTTCCTACGAGCAGTACTTC. The variable domain in full, completed from reference TRBV5-1 and TRBJ2-7, reads KAGVTQTPRYLIKTRGQQVTLSCSPISGHRSVSWYQQTPGQGLQFLFEYFSETQRNKGNFPGRFSGRQFSNSRSEMNVSTLELGDSALYLCASSLRDRGSYEQYFGPGTRLTVT.

This chain links TRBV4-1 with TRBJ1-6; D perhaps matches TRBD1 (5 bases). Germline CDR1 reads MGHRA; CDR2 reads YSYEKL. This CDR3 has 18 residues. V lost 4 bases to trimming and J lost 0 bases, with 16 bases between them. The CDR3 is CASSPAPDSSSYNSPLHF. The CDR3 nucleotides are TGCGCCAGCAGCCCCGCCCCCGACAGTAGCTCCTATAATTCACCCCTCCACTTT.

The genes are TRBV7-9 and TRBJ2-7; perhaps TRBD1 as D (6 bases). CDR1 and CDR2 (germline): SEHNR, FQNEAQ (reference sequence). Trimming cost V 3 bases and J 2 bases, with 17 bases left between them. This CDR3 is built from 16 residues. CDR3 coding DNA: TGTGCCAGCAGCTTGTGGGGAGCGGACAGAACCTACGAGCAGTACTTC. Amino acids: CASSLWGADRTYEQYF.

The CDR3 loop reads CASTPGEPNYGYTF. Here the CDR3 DNA reads TGTGCCAGCACACCAGGGGAGCCCAACTATGGCTACACCTTC. This chain links TRBV28 with TRBJ1-2; perhaps TRBD1 as D (6 bases). V lost 7 bases, J lost 2 bases, and 14 bases lay in between. The CDR3 runs 14 residues. The germline V gene encodes CDR1 MDHEN and CDR2 SYDVKM.

V usage is TRBV28 and J usage is TRBJ2-7; possibly TRBD1 for D (6 bases). Trimming cost V 6 bases and J 4 bases, with 16 bases left between them. The CDR3 covers 14 residues. Germline V lookup: CDR1 MDHEN, CDR2 SYDVKM. This CDR3 is CASRPRQAKYEQYF. In DNA, the CDR3 is TGTGCCAGCAGGCCCCGACAGGCGAAGTACGAGCAGTACTTC. The full variable domain, its missing parts supplied by reference TRBV28 and TRBJ2-7, is DVKVTQSSRYLVKRTGEKVFLECVQDMDHENMFWYRQDPGLGLRLIYFSYDVKMKEKGDIPEGYSVSREKKERFSLILESASTNQTSMYLCASRPRQAKYEQYFGPGTRLTVT.

The chain uses TRBV7-9 and TRBJ2-7, with 12 bases aligning to TRBD2. This CDR3 has 15 residues. Germline-derived CDR1 and CDR2 are SEHNR and FQNEAQ (reference sequence). Trimming removed 5 bases from V and 4 bases from J; junction bases left unmatched: 6. CDR3 nucleotide sequence: TGTGCCAGCAGCCGCGGGGGACTAGCGGGTTACGAGCAGTACTTC. It codes for CASSRGGLAGYEQYF.

This rearrangement joins TRBV28 to TRBJ1-5; 11 bases agree with TRBD1. Germline V gene lookup returns CDR1 MDHEN and CDR2 SYDVKM. The CDR3 has 15 amino acids. Losses at the gene ends were 2 bases for V and 5 bases for J; bases not matched to a gene: 2. The DNA of the CDR3 is TGTGCCAGCAGTTTACGGACAGGGGGCTATCAGCCCCAGCATTTT. Its translation is CASSLRTGGYQPQHF.

The gene calls are TRBV9 and TRBJ2-1; 7 bases fit TRBD2. This CDR3 comprises 14 residues. The germline CDR1 and CDR2 sequences are SGDLS and YYNGEE. Unmatched junction bases numbered 5, after V lost 0 bases and J lost 8 bases. The CDR3 sequence: CASSVGGGGDEQFF. CDR3 coding DNA: TGTGCCAGCAGCGTAGGGGGGGGTGGGGATGAGCAGTTCTTC.

This chain uses TRBV7-2 with TRBJ2-7, with 11 positions matching TRBD2. The CDR3 runs to 17 residues. Germline V gene sequence: CDR1 SGHTA, CDR2 FQGNSA. Trimming at V came to 1 base and at J to 5 bases, leaving 10 bases not matched to a gene. The CDR3 sequence is CASSLVILAGGPNEQYF. DNA for the CDR3: TGTGCCAGCAGCTTAGTGATCCTAGCGGGAGGTCCTAACGAGCAGTACTTC. The full variable domain, rest sourced from reference TRBV7-2 and TRBJ2-7, is GAGVSQSPSNKVTEKGKDVELRCDPISGHTALYWYRQSLGQGLEFLIYFQGNSAPDKSGLPSDRFSAERTGGSVSTLTIQRTQQEDSAVYLCASSLVILAGGPNEQYFGPGTRLTVT.

This clone was seen only a few times. The CDR3 loop reads CSVEDHLQSNYGYTF. CDR3 DNA: TGCAGCGTTGAAGATCATTTACAGTCTAACTATGGCTACACCTTC. The chain carries TRBV29-1 and TRBJ1-2, with D uncertain. The CDR3 runs to 15 residues. V dropped 0 bases and J dropped 0 bases, with 11 bases sitting between them. Germline V gene lookup returns CDR1 SQVTM and CDR2 ANQGSEA.

The chain joins TRBV30 to TRBJ1-5, with 7 bases that match TRBD1. CDR3 length: 16 amino acids. Germline V CDR1 and CDR2: GTSNPN, SVGIG (reference sequence). The J segment lost 6 bases and the V segment lost 5 bases, leaving 16 bases of the junction unmatched. CDR3 protein: CAWDHTGTAGGQPQHF. The DNA of the CDR3 is TGTGCCTGGGACCATACCGGGACAGCCGGGGGTCAGCCCCAGCATTTT.

This clone was recorded only once. This rearrangement joins TRBV5-4 to TRBJ2-3, with D perhaps TRBD1 (6 bases). Germline V lookup: CDR1 SGHNT, CDR2 YYREEE (reference sequence). V was cut by 0 bases and J by 4 bases, with 18 bases left in between. The CDR3 is made up of 17 amino acids. This CDR3 reads CASSLGGGREAPDTQYF. The CDR3 region has the DNA TGTGCCAGCAGCTTGGGAGGGGGACGTGAGGCGCCAGATACGCAGTATTTT.

The chain uses TRBV2 and TRBJ2-7; 7 bases map to TRBD2. Per germline, CDR1 SNHLY and CDR2 FYNNEI. V lost 5 bases and J lost 0; bases outside the gene matches: 7. CDR3 length: 15 residues. The CDR3 DNA reads TGTGCCAGCAGTCTCCCCGGGGGGTCCTCCTACGAGCAGTACTTC. Residues: CASSLPGGSSYEQYF.

The genes are TRBV5-1 and TRBJ1-2; D is possibly TRBD1 (6 bases). Trimming shortened V by 6 bases and J by 2 bases, and 11 bases separated the two germline ends. This CDR3 has 13 amino acids. Germline CDR1 is SGHRS and CDR2 is YFSETQ. The CDR3: CASNPTGNYGYTF. CDR3 nucleotides: TGCGCCAGCAACCCAACAGGGAACTATGGCTACACCTTC.

This chain uses TRBV5-1 with TRBJ2-5, with D unclear. Trimming pared 6 bases from V and 2 bases from J, leaving 14 bases between. Looked up from germline, CDR1 is SGHRS and CDR2 is YFSETQ. CDR3 length: 14 amino acids. CDR3 DNA: TGCGCCAGCAAAAGTAGCACTCTTCAAGAGACCCAGTACTTC. Its translation is CASKSSTLQETQYF.

The rearrangement joins TRBV18 to TRBJ1-1; maybe TRBD1 (6 bases). The CDR3 is 12 residues long. V dropped 2 bases and J dropped 8 bases, with 9 bases sitting between them. Germline V lookup: CDR1 KGHSH, CDR2 LQKENI. CDR3 region: CASSPDRPEAFF. Here the CDR3 DNA reads TGTGCCAGCTCACCAGACAGGCCCGAAGCTTTCTTT.

In its sample, this clone was seen once. The chain employs TRBV19 and TRBJ1-5; perhaps TRBD1 as D (6 bases). CDR3 length: 14 residues. Germline values: CDR1 LNHDA, CDR2 SQIVND (reference sequence). Trimming took off 7 bases at V and 0 bases at J, with 10 bases between the two ends. The CDR3 reads CASTQQGSNQPQHF. The DNA of the CDR3 is TGTGCCAGTACTCAACAGGGTAGCAATCAGCCCCAGCATTTT. Based on the CDR3 plus reference TRBV19 and TRBJ1-5, the full variable domain is DGGITQSPKYLFRKEGQNVTLSCEQNLNHDAMYWYRQDPGQGLRLIYYSQIVNDFQKGDIAEGYSVSREKKESFPLTVTSAQKNPTAFYLCASTQQGSNQPQHFGDGTRLSIL.

This sequence joins TRBV11-2 and TRBJ2-1, with 11 bases that match TRBD1. The CDR3 has 15 amino acids. J lost 2 bases, V lost 4 bases, and 1 base had no gene match. CDR1 is SGHAT, CDR2 FQNNGV, per germline. The CDR3 DNA reads as TGTGCCAGCAGCTGGGGACAGGGGGCCTACAATGAGCAGTTCTTC. Protein sequence: CASSWGQGAYNEQFF. Looking up the rest from reference TRBV11-2 and TRBJ2-1 gives the full variable domain: EAGVAQSPRYKIIEKRQSVAFWCNPISGHATLYWYQQILGQGPKLLIQFQNNGVVDDSQLPKDRFSAERLKGVDSTLKIQPAKLEDSAVYLCASSWGQGAYNEQFFGPGTRLTVL.

The chain combines TRBV5-1 with TRBJ1-3; possibly TRBD1 for D (6 bases). The CDR3 loop spans 16 amino acids. The V and J ends lost 2 bases and 2 bases respectively, with 14 bases between them. Germline CDR1 SGHRS, CDR2 YFSETQ. The CDR3 coding sequence is TGCGCCAGCAGCTTTATGATGGGACAAACTGGAAACACCATATATTTT. This sequence encodes CASSFMMGQTGNTIYF.